This T cell receptor (beta chain) stems from a study of blood T cell repertoires in COVID-19. Looking at the study overall: COVID-19 samples, acute and convalescent, were from the United States, Italy and Spain. PBMCs, B-cell-depleted T cells, or T cells were the source of the cDNA or gDNA that made up the material.

Here immunoSEQ multiplex PCR was the method, and the copy in TCRdb shows in-frame clones only, minus some. The sample shows 130,000 or so clones, under 90% of them seen only once. Germline CDR1 reads SGDLS; CDR2 reads YYNGEE. Deletions cut 0 bases from V and 9 bases from J, with 13 bases between. The CDR3 extends over 15 amino acids. Cohort allocation depended upon clinical history that participants reported. The sequence was obtained from a man aged 40-55 years with acute COVID-19. The specimen was PBMCs or T cells enriched from blood (not recorded which). The chain uses TRBV9 and TRBJ1-6, with D tentatively TRBD1 (5 bases). The CDR3: CASSVDAGRPSPLHF. CDR3 nucleotide sequence: TGTGCCAGCAGCGTAGACGCAGGGCGGCCTTCACCCCTCCACTTT.